This section outlines one TCR beta chain sequence together with its context. Its antigen is not known. TCRdb reanalysed the reads using MiXCR and keeps one entry per CDR3 protein. The profile shows around 280,000 distinct CDR3 sequences, about an eighth of them singletons. The record originates from a study of T cell repertoires in cytomegalovirus infection. In the study overall: Carrying CMV and the relevant HLA type showed in public TCR beta signatures.

The CDR3 is 16 residues long. Germline-derived CDR1 and CDR2 are LNHNV and YYDKDF (reference sequence). The ends were cut back, 2 bases at V and 8 bases at J, with 21 bases in the middle. General study points: CMV-specific HLA-C-restricted TCR beta clonotypes dominated the ex vivo response. The cumulative frequency of public TCR beta families identified carriers of CMV plus the relevant HLA.

The sequence derives from a human donor in good health (CMV status not recorded). Some clones in this sample may be carry-over from other donors' samples. The chain links TRBV15 to TRBJ1-2; D is perhaps TRBD1 (5 bases). The source material was PBMCs. The CDR3 sequence: CATSRPPDGTVGGYTF. CDR3 nucleotide sequence: TGTGCCACCAGCAGACCTCCGGACGGGACGGTGGGGGGCTACACCTTC.